A single sample is the source of the 14 T cell receptor beta chains below, sequenced in a study of blood T cell repertoires in COVID-19. Repertoires were generated with immunoSEQ multiplex PCR, while TCRdb's copy carries only in-frame clones and drops some. The table shows some 190,000 clones, with roughly 87% occurring only once. Sample: peripheral blood. These receptors were obtained from an older woman with COVID-19, enrolled during active disease.

This sequence joins TRBV5-5 and TRBJ1-3; 7 bases agree with TRBD1. Germline CDR1 and CDR2: SGHKS and YYEKEE (reference sequence). V lost 7 bases, J lost 4 bases, and 5 bases stayed unmatched. The CDR3 is 13 amino acids. The CDR3 DNA sequence: TGTGCCAGCGACGCGGGACAGGGAAACACCATATATTTT. Translation gives CASDAGQGNTIYF.

V and J are TRBV6-5 and TRBJ1-2; D uncertain. This CDR3 spans 13 amino acids. V was trimmed by 2 bases and J by 6 bases, leaving 10 bases between them. CDR1 and CDR2 (germline): MNHEY, SVGAGI. The CDR3 bases are TGTGCCAGCAGTTACCGGTTGCGGGATGGCTACACCTTC. It translates to CASSYRLRDGYTF.

This chain uses TRBV9 with TRBJ2-7; TRBD2 matches 7 bases. Unmatched junction bases numbered 7, after V lost 0 bases and J lost 4 bases. Germline-derived CDR1 and CDR2 are SGDLS and YYNGEE. The CDR3 length is 15 residues. The CDR3 loop reads CASSVGAGVGYEQYF. The CDR3 nucleotides are TGTGCCAGCAGCGTAGGGGCGGGAGTGGGGTACGAGCAGTACTTC.

This sequence joins TRBV7-9 and TRBJ2-1, with 15 bases that match TRBD2. The length of the CDR3 is 17 residues. The V and J ends lost 5 bases and 9 bases, in that order; junction bases with no gene match: 11. The V gene's germline CDR1 is SEHNR and CDR2 FQNEAQ (reference sequence). Written as DNA, the CDR3 is TGTGCCAGCAGCCCGTCAGGACTAGCGGGAGGGCCAGGTGAGCAGTTCTTC. Residues: CASSPSGLAGGPGEQFF.

This chain joins TRBV6-2 or TRBV6-3 and TRBJ2-1; no clear D. The CDR3 sequence is 12 residues long. Germline V gene lookup returns CDR1 MNHEY and CDR2 SVGEGT. Trimming took off 2 bases at V and 10 bases at J, with 9 bases between the two ends. The CDR3: CASSYGPYEQFF. As DNA, the CDR3 is TGTGCCAGCAGTTACGGCCCATACGAGCAGTTCTTC.

The sample holds one count of this clone. V is TRBV28 and J is TRBJ1-2; the match to TRBD1 covers 8 bases. Germline V gene data show CDR1 as MDHEN and CDR2 as SYDVKM. The J segment lost 8 bases and the V segment lost 5 bases, leaving 7 bases of the junction unmatched. This CDR3 comprises 13 residues. The CDR3 here is CASSETGEDGYTF. As DNA, the CDR3 is TGTGCCAGCAGTGAGACAGGGGAGGACGGCTACACCTTC.

This clone was found a few times. V gene TRBV28 combines with J gene TRBJ2-3; a weak D match, TRBD2 (5 bases). This CDR3 is 15 amino acids long. Trimming left V 2 bases short and J 1 base short, with 10 bases between. CDR1 is MDHEN and CDR2 is SYDVKM in the germline V gene. The CDR3 nucleotides read TGTGCCAGCAGTTTAGTGGGAGCTCGCACAGATACGCAGTATTTT. Its translation is CASSLVGARTDTQYF.

This chain connects TRBV7-3 to TRBJ2-3; 11 bases map to TRBD1. V was clipped by 5 bases and J by 7 bases; unmatched bases: 11. The CDR3 has 16 amino acids. Germline CDR1 reads SGHTA; CDR2 reads FQGTGA. CDR3 in DNA: TGTGCCAGCAGCCCGGATTCGGGACAGGGGGTGTATACGCAGTATTTT. Translating gives CASSPDSGQGVYTQYF.

As regards this clone: One end of the junction fails to match germline, which may point to a read error. The chain joins TRBV7-7 to TRBJ2-7; D is possibly TRBD2 (5 bases). CDR1 and CDR2 (germline): SSHAT, FNYEAQ (reference sequence). This CDR3 is 14 amino acids long. DNA of the CDR3: TGTGCTAGCAGCCCCCGGTATGGAGGCTACGAGCAGTACTTC. Translating gives CASSPRYGGYEQYF.

The rearrangement links TRBV7-9 to TRBJ1-1; no clear D. Trimming pared 5 bases from V and 8 bases from J, leaving 15 bases between. CDR1 is SEHNR, CDR2 FQNEAQ, per germline (reference sequence). This CDR3 is 13 amino acids long. The CDR3 nucleotides read TGTGCCAGCAGCCCCTCTTACATTACCGAAGCTTTCTTT. Protein product: CASSPSYITEAFF.

This chain links TRBV20-1 with TRBJ2-1, with 10 positions matching TRBD1. With V trimmed by 3 bases and J by 5 bases, 13 bases remained unmatched. Germline assignment: CDR1 DFQATT and CDR2 SNEGSKA (reference sequence). This CDR3 is built from 17 residues. The DNA of the CDR3 is TGCAGTGCTAGTGGCCCGGGGACAGGGGTTTTCAACAATGAGCAGTTCTTC. Amino acids: CSASGPGTGVFNNEQFF.

V is TRBV20-1 and J is TRBJ1-5; D gene uncertain. CDR3 length: 18 residues. Germline loops: CDR1 DFQATT, CDR2 SNEGSKA (reference sequence). V gave up 3 bases and J gave up 0 bases, with 21 bases separating them. The CDR3 bases are TGCAGTGCTAGTGATCCCACCCGGGAGCAATATAGCAATCAGCCCCAGCATTTT. Encoded protein: CSASDPTREQYSNQPQHF.

The chain has TRBV2 and TRBJ1-1, with 8 positions matching TRBD1. CDR3 size: 14 residues. Germline V gene data show CDR1 as SNHLY and CDR2 as FYNNEI. V gave up 7 bases and J gave up 3 bases; unmatched junction bases: 7. The CDR3 DNA is TGTGCCAGCATGCTCAGGGGGCGCGACACTGAAGCTTTCTTT. It encodes CASMLRGRDTEAFF.

This clone showed up just a few times. The chain recombines TRBV4-1 with TRBJ1-5, with no clear D. Trimming took 3 bases from V and 3 from J, leaving 9 bases between them. Germline-derived CDR1 and CDR2 are MGHRA and YSYEKL. The CDR3 spans 14 residues. The CDR3 nucleotides read TGCGCCAGCAGCCAGGAGGGTACCAATCAGCCCCAGCATTTT. It is translated as CASSQEGTNQPQHF.